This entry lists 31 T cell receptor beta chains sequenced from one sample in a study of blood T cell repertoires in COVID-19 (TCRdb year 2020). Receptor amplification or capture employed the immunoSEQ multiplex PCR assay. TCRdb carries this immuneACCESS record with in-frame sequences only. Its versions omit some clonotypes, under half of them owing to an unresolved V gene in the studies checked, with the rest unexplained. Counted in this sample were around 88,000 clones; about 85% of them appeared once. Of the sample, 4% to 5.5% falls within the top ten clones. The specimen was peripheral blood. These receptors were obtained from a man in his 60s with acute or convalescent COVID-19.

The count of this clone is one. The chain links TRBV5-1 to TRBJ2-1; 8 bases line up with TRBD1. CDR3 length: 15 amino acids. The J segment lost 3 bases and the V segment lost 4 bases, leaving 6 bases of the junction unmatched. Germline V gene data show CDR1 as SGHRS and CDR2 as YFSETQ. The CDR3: CASSPRGLDYNEQFF. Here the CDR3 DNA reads TGCGCCAGCAGCCCCAGGGGGCTCGACTACAATGAGCAGTTCTTC.

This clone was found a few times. The CDR3 loop reads CASSERRGGNTIYF. CDR3 bases: TGCGCCAGCAGTGAGAGAAGGGGTGGAAACACCATATATTTT. The chain carries TRBV10-1 and TRBJ1-3; D might be TRBD1 (5 bases). Per the germline V gene, CDR1 is WNHNN and CDR2 is SYGVQD (reference sequence). CDR3 length: 14 residues. V lost 2 bases, J lost 3 bases, and 8 bases lay in between.

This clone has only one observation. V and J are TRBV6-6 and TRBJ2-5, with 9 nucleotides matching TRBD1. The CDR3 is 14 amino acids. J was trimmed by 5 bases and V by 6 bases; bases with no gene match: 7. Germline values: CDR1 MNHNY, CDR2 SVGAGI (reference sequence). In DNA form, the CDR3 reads TGTGCCAGCAGCGGGACAGGGAGGGACGAGACCCAGTACTTC. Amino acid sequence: CASSGTGRDETQYF.

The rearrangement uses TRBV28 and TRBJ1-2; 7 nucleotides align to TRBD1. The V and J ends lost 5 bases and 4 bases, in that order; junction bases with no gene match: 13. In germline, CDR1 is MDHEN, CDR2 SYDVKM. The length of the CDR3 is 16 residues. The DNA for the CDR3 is TGTGCCAGCAGTCTCTACTTCCGGGACAGAAGCTATGGCTACACCTTC. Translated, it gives CASSLYFRDRSYGYTF.

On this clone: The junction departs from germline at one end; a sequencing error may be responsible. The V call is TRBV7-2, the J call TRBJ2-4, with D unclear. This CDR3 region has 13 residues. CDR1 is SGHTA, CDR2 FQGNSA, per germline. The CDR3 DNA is TGTGCCAGCAGCTTAGCGCTGACAAACCTTCAGTACTTC. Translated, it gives CASSLALTNLQYF.

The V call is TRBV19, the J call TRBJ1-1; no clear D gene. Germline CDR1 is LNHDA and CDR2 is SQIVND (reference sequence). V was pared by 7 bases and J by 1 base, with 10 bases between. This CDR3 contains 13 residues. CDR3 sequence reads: CASTGRWNTEAFF. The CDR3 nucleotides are TGTGCCAGTACTGGCAGGTGGAACACTGAAGCTTTCTTT.

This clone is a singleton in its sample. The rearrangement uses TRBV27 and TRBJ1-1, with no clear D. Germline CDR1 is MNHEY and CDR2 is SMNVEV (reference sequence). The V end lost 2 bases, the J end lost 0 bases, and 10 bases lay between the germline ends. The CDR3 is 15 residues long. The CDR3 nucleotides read TGTGCCAGCAGTTTAGGGCAGTCCATGAACACTGAAGCTTTCTTT. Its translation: CASSLGQSMNTEAFF.

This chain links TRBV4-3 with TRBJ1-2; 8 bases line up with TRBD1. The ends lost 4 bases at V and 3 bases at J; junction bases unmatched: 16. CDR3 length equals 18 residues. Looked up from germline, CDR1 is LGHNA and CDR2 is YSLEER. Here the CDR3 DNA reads TGCGCCAGCAGCCCCGAAGTTCAGGGGGCAGGGTTTTACTATGGCTACACCTTC. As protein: CASSPEVQGAGFYYGYTF.

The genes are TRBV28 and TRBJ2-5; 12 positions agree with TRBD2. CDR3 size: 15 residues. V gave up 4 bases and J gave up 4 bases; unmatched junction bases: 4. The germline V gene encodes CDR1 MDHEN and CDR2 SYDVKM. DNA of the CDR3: TGTGCCAGCAGTTCCCGACTAGCGGGAGCAGAGACCCAGTACTTC. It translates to CASSSRLAGAETQYF.

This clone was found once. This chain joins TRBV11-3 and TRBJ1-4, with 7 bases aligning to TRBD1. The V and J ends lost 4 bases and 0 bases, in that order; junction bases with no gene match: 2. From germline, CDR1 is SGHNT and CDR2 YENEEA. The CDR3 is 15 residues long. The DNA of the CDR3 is TGTGCCAGCAGCTCAGGGACAGCAACTAATGAAAAACTGTTTTTT. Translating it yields CASSSGTATNEKLFF.

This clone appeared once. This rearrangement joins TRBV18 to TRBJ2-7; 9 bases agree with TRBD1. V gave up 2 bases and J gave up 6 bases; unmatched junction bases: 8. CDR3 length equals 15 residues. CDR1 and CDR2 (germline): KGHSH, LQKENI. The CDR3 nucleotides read TGTGCCAGCTCACCAGTAATAGGACAGGGGACCGAGCAGTACTTC. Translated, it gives CASSPVIGQGTEQYF. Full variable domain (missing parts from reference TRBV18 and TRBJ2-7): NAGVMQNPRHLVRRRGQEARLRCSPMKGHSHVYWYRQLPEEGLKFMVYLQKENIIDESGMPKERFSAEFPKEGPSILRIQQVVRGDSAAYFCASSPVIGQGTEQYFGPGTRLTVT.

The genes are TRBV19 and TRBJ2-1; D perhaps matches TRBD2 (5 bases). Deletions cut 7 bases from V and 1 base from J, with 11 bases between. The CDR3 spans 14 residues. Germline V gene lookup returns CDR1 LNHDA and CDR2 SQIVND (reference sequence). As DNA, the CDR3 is TGTGCCAGTAATAAGCGGAGTTCCTACAATGAGCAGTTCTTC. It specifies CASNKRSSYNEQFF.

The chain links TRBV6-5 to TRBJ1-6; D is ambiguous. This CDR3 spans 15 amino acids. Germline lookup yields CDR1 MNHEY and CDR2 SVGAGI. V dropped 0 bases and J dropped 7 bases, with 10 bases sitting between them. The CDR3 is CASSYSTGKNSPLHF. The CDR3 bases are TGTGCCAGCAGTTACTCGACGGGGAAAAATTCACCCCTCCACTTT.

The CDR3: CSVVTSGGRGEQFF. The DNA of the CDR3 is TGCAGCGTAGTTACTAGCGGGGGGCGCGGTGAGCAGTTCTTC. The chain recombines TRBV29-1 with TRBJ2-1, with TRBD2 matching 12 bases. Trimming cost V 6 bases and J 9 bases; bases outside gene matches: 9. The germline V gene encodes CDR1 SQVTM and CDR2 ANQGSEA. CDR3 size: 14 residues.

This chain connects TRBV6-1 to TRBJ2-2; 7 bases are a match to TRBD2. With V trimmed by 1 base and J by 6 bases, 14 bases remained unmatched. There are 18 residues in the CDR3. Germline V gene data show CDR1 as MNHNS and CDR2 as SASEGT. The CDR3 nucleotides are TGTGCCAGCAGTGAAGTCGGGGGAGGGCCTCTCTACTCCGGGGAGCTGTTTTTT. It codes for CASSEVGGGPLYSGELFF.

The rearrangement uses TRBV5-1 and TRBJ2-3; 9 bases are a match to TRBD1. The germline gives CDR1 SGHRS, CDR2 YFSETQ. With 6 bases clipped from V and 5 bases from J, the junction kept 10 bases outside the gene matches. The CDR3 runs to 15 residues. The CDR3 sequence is CASTLTQGARDTQYF. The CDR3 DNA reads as TGCGCCAGCACGCTTACACAGGGGGCAAGAGATACGCAGTATTTT.

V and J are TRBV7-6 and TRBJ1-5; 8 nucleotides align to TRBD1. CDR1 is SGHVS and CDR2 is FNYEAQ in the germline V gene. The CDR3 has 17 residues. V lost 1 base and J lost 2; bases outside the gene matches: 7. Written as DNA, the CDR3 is TGTGCCAGCAGCTTAGTTCCCGGACAGGGAGGCAATCAGCCCCAGCATTTT. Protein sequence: CASSLVPGQGGNQPQHF.

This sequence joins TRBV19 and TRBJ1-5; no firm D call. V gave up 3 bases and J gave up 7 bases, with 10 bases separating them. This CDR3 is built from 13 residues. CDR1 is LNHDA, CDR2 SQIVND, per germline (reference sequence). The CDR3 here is CASSIEGGQPQHF. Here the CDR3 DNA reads TGTGCCAGTAGTATTGAGGGTGGGCAGCCCCAGCATTTT.

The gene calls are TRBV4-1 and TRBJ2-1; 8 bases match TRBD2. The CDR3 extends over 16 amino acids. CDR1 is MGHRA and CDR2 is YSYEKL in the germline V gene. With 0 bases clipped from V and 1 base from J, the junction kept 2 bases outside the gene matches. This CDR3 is CASSQEGGRSYNEQFF. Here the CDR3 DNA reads TGCGCCAGCAGCCAAGAGGGCGGGAGGTCCTACAATGAGCAGTTCTTC.

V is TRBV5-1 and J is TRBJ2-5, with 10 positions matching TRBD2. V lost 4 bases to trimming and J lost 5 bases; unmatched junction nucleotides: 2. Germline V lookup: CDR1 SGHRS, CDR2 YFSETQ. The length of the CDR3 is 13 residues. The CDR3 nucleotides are TGCGCCAGCAGCGCTAGCGGGAGTGAGACCCAGTACTTC. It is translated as CASSASGSETQYF.

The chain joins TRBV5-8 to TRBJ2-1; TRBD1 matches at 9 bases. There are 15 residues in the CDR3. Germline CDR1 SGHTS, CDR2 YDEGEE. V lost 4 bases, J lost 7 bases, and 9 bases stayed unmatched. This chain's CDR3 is CASSLDRGARNEQFF. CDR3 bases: TGTGCCAGCAGCCTGGACAGGGGAGCACGGAATGAGCAGTTCTTC.

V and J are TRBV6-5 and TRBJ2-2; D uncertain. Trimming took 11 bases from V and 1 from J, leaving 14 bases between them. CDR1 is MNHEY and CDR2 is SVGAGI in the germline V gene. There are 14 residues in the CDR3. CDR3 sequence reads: CAGKVALNTGELFF. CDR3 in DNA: TGTGCCGGCAAAGTGGCCTTGAACACCGGGGAGCTGTTTTTT.

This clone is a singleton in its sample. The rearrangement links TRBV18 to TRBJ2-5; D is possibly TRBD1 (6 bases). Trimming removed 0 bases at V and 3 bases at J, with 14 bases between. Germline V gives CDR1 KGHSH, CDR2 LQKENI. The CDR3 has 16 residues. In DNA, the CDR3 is TGTGCCAGCTCACCACCCGCCGTGGCAGGGGAAGAGACCCAGTACTTC. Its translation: CASSPPAVAGEETQYF.

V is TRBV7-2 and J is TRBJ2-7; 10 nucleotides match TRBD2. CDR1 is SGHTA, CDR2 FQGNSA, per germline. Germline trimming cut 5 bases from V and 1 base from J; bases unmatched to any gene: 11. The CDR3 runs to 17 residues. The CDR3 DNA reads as TGTGCCAGCAGCCCCAGGGGGAGCGGGAGGGCATCCTACGAGCAGTACTTC. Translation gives CASSPRGSGRASYEQYF.

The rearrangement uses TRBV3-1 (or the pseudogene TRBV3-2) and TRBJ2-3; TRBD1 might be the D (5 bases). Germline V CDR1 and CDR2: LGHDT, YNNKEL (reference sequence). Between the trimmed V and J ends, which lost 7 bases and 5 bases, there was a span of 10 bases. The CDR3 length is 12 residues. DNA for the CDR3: TGTGCCAGCAACCTTCAGGGAGATACGCAGTATTTT. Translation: CASNLQGDTQYF.

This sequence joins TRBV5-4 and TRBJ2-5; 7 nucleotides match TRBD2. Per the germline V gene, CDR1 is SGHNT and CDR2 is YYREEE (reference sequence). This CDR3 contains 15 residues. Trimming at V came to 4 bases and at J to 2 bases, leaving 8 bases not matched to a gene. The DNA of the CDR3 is TGTGCCAGCAGCAATCCTCCTAGCGGACAAGAGACCCAGTACTTC. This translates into CASSNPPSGQETQYF.

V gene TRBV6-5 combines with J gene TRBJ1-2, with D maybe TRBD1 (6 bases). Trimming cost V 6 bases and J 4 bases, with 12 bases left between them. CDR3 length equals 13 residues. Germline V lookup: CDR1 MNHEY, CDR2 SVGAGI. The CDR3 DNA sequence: TGTGCCAGCAGACAGAAAGGGGGCTATGGCTACACCTTC. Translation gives CASRQKGGYGYTF.

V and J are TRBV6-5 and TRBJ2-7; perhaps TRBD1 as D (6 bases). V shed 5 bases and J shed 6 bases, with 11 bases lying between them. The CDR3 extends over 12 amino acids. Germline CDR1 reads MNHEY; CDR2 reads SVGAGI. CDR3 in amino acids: CASSPLGAEQYF. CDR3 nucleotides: TGTGCCAGCAGTCCGTTGGGGGCCGAGCAGTACTTC.

The CDR3 nucleotides read TGTGCCAGCAGTGTGGCAGGGATGAGGACCTACGAGCAGTACTTC. This sequence encodes CASSVAGMRTYEQYF. The rearrangement joins TRBV6-2 or TRBV6-3 to TRBJ2-7; D possibly corresponds to TRBD1 (5 bases). The CDR3 runs to 15 residues. Between the trimmed V and J ends, which lost 5 bases and 2 bases, there was a span of 16 bases. CDR1 is MNHEY and CDR2 is SVGEGT in the germline V gene.

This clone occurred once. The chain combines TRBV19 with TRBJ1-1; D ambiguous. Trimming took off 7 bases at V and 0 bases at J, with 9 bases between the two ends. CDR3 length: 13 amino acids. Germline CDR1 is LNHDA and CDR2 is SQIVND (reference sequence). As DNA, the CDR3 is TGTGCCAGTATGCTCGGGGTGAACACTGAAGCTTTCTTT. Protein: CASMLGVNTEAFF.

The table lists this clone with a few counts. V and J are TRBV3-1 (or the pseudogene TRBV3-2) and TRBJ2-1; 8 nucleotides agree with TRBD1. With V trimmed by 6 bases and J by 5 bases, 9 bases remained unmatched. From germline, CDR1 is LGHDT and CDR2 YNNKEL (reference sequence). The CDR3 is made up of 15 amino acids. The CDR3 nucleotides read TGTGCCAGCAGAGGAATGGACAGGGTGGACAATGAGCAGTTCTTC. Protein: CASRGMDRVDNEQFF.